Shown below are 27 T cell receptor beta chains from a single sample sequenced in a study of blood T cell repertoires in COVID-19. Method: immunoSEQ multiplex PCR; TCRdb's copy keeps in-frame clones and lacks some. The sample holds 220,000 or so clones, approximately 85% seen once. The sample was peripheral blood. Receptors were obtained from an elderly woman with COVID-19, enrolled during active disease.

The V call is TRBV6-5, the J call TRBJ2-1; 14 bases agree with TRBD2. This CDR3 has 15 residues. From germline, CDR1 is MNHEY and CDR2 SVGAGI. The V and J ends lost 5 bases and 6 bases, in that order; junction bases with no gene match: 3. The CDR3 reads CASSHGLAGGNEQFF. CDR3 DNA: TGTGCCAGCAGTCACGGACTAGCGGGGGGCAATGAGCAGTTCTTC.

The chain is built from TRBV7-9 and TRBJ2-7, with TRBD1 identical over 7 bases. CDR1 is SEHNR and CDR2 is FQNEAQ in the germline V gene (reference sequence). V dropped 3 bases and J dropped 6; count of bases not matched to a gene: 5. CDR3 length equals 13 residues. The CDR3 DNA reads TGTGCCAGCAGCTTCCCCGGACAGGCCGAGCAGTACTTC. The encoded protein is CASSFPGQAEQYF.

This clone was seen only a few times. The chain uses TRBV6-6 and TRBJ2-7; 7 bases agree with TRBD1. The CDR3 length is 14 residues. Germline assignment: CDR1 MNHNY and CDR2 SVGAGI (reference sequence). V dropped 6 bases and J dropped 0; count of bases not matched to a gene: 5. CDR3 sequence: CASRTTGSSYEQYF. The CDR3 DNA reads TGTGCCAGCAGGACGACAGGGAGCTCCTACGAGCAGTACTTC.

The J gene is TRBJ1-2, the V gene TRBV6-2 or TRBV6-3; 7 nucleotides align to TRBD1. Per the germline V gene, CDR1 is MNHEY and CDR2 is SVGEGT. The CDR3 loop spans 14 amino acids. V trimming: 3 bases; J trimming: 7 bases; junction bases outside the gene matches: 8. CDR3 sequence (DNA): TGTGCCAGCAGTTATTACGTTGGGACAGCTGGCTACACCTTC. It codes for CASSYYVGTAGYTF.

The rearrangement uses TRBV6-2 or TRBV6-3 and TRBJ1-1; D unclear. Germline V gene data show CDR1 as MNHEY and CDR2 as SVGEGT. The CDR3 length is 13 residues. The V end lost 1 base, the J end lost 5 bases, and 8 bases lay between the germline ends. The CDR3 DNA follows: TGTGCCAGCAGTTACTTCCGGGAGACTGAAGCTTTCTTT. Translated, it gives CASSYFRETEAFF.

The chain recombines TRBV11-1 with TRBJ1-2, with D hard to call. The CDR3 spans 13 residues. V was cut by 2 bases and J by 4 bases, with 8 bases left in between. Germline loops: CDR1 SGHAT, CDR2 FQDESV (reference sequence). CDR3 DNA sequence: TGTGCCAGCAGCTTACGAGAACGCTATGGCTACACCTTC. It codes for CASSLRERYGYTF.

The V gene is TRBV5-1, the J gene TRBJ1-2; the D is unclear. The CDR3 is made up of 13 amino acids. V shed 0 bases and J shed 4 bases, with 7 bases lying between them. The germline V gene encodes CDR1 SGHRS and CDR2 YFSETQ. This CDR3 reads CASSLAGVYGYTF. The CDR3 DNA reads as TGCGCCAGCAGCTTGGCAGGCGTCTATGGCTACACCTTC.

This chain joins TRBV29-1 and TRBJ2-7; 7 bases align to TRBD2. From germline, CDR1 is SQVTM and CDR2 ANQGSEA. V gave up 4 bases and J gave up 2 bases; unmatched junction bases: 8. The CDR3 runs to 14 residues. CDR3 amino acids: CSVASGGVAYEQYF. The CDR3, as DNA: TGCAGCGTTGCTTCGGGGGGTGTCGCCTACGAGCAGTACTTC.

This chain joins TRBV11-2 and TRBJ1-2; no definite D call. With 5 bases removed from V and 2 bases from J, the gap between germline ends came to 12 bases. This CDR3 contains 14 residues. CDR1 is SGHAT and CDR2 is FQNNGV in the germline V gene. The CDR3 sequence is CASSVKGVNYGYTF. As DNA, the CDR3 is TGTGCCAGCAGCGTGAAGGGAGTAAACTATGGCTACACCTTC.

CDR3 protein: CASSFYPPGQPEAFF. The CDR3 nucleotides are TGCGCCAGCAGCTTTTATCCCCCGGGACAACCTGAAGCTTTCTTT. The chain links TRBV5-1 to TRBJ1-1; D possibly corresponds to TRBD1 (6 bases). With 2 bases removed from V and 6 bases from J, the gap between germline ends came to 17 bases. Germline V CDR1 and CDR2: SGHRS, YFSETQ. This CDR3 has 15 amino acids.

The gene calls are TRBV11-2 and TRBJ2-7, with a weak D call TRBD2 (5 bases). V was shortened by 5 bases and J by 3 bases, with 11 bases between the two germline ends. CDR3 size: 13 residues. The germline CDR1 and CDR2 sequences are SGHAT and FQNNGV. CDR3 nucleotide sequence: TGTGCCAGCAGCCTAGCCCGGGGCTACGAGCAGTACTTC. It encodes CASSLARGYEQYF.

Note on this clone: Within the sample, other DNA sequences also encode this same CDR3. The chain employs TRBV5-1 and TRBJ2-5, with 11 positions matching TRBD2. The germline V gene encodes CDR1 SGHRS and CDR2 YFSETQ. The V gene end was trimmed by 0 bases and the J gene end by 2 bases; junction bases not matched to a gene: 3. The CDR3 consists of 16 residues. Here the CDR3 reads CASSLAGTSGQETQYF. CDR3 coding DNA: TGCGCCAGCAGCTTGGCCGGGACTAGCGGACAAGAGACCCAGTACTTC.

The chain has TRBV6-6 and TRBJ1-1; TRBD1 matches at 7 bases. Trimming took 5 bases from V and 0 from J; bases not matched to a gene: 9. Germline V gene data show CDR1 as MNHNY and CDR2 as SVGAGI (reference sequence). The CDR3 spans 16 residues. CDR3 DNA sequence: TGTGCCAGCAGTCACACCCGGACAGGCTTGAACACTGAAGCTTTCTTT. Translated: CASSHTRTGLNTEAFF.

As DNA, the CDR3 is TGTGCCAGCAGCGTAGCAGGAAAAGCTAACTATGGCTACACCTTC. Translated: CASSVAGKANYGYTF. The chain couples TRBV9 to TRBJ1-2, with D unresolved. Trimming cost V 0 bases and J 0 bases, with 9 bases left between them. There are 15 residues in the CDR3. Germline V gene lookup returns CDR1 SGDLS and CDR2 YYNGEE.

The chain uses TRBV15 and TRBJ2-5; D is unclear. Trimming took off 0 bases at V and 3 bases at J, with 2 bases between the two ends. CDR3 size: 12 residues. Germline values: CDR1 LNHNV, CDR2 YYDKDF (reference sequence). Here the CDR3 reads CATSRDKETQYF. DNA of the CDR3: TGTGCCACCAGCAGAGATAAAGAGACCCAGTACTTC.

The chain recombines TRBV9 with TRBJ2-3, with 9 bases identical to TRBD1. V gave up 4 bases and J gave up 4 bases; unmatched junction bases: 10. There are 16 residues in the CDR3. Looked up from germline, CDR1 is SGDLS and CDR2 is YYNGEE. CDR3 region: CASSPRTGAISDTQYF. CDR3 in DNA: TGTGCCAGCAGCCCGCGGACAGGGGCGATTTCAGATACGCAGTATTTT.

The chain joins TRBV3-1 (or the pseudogene TRBV3-2) to TRBJ2-7; 8 bases match TRBD1. The CDR3 has 14 residues. The germline CDR1 and CDR2 sequences are LGHDT and YNNKEL (reference sequence). V gave up 1 base and J gave up 4 bases; unmatched junction bases: 3. CDR3: CASSQGTGKYEQYF. For the CDR3, the DNA is TGTGCCAGCAGCCAAGGGACAGGGAAGTACGAGCAGTACTTC.

This chain joins TRBV19 and TRBJ1-4; a possible D gene is TRBD1 (6 bases). The length of the CDR3 is 15 residues. Per the germline V gene, CDR1 is LNHDA and CDR2 is SQIVND (reference sequence). The ends were cut back, 7 bases at V and 4 bases at J, with 16 bases in the middle. CDR3 in amino acids: CASNLRGTLNEKLFF. The CDR3 nucleotides read TGTGCCAGTAATCTAAGGGGGACCCTTAATGAAAAACTGTTTTTT.

CDR3 amino acids: CASTSSGGKTSYTF. The CDR3 nucleotides read TGTGCCAGCACCAGTTCAGGGGGGAAAACTAGCTACACCTTC. This chain uses TRBV5-4 with TRBJ1-2; 7 positions match TRBD1. V lost 6 bases to trimming and J lost 9 bases; unmatched junction nucleotides: 14. CDR3 length: 14 residues. The germline CDR1 and CDR2 sequences are SGHNT and YYREEE (reference sequence).

The gene calls are TRBV28 and TRBJ1-2; a possible D gene is TRBD1 (6 bases). This CDR3 is 15 amino acids long. The V gene lost 2 bases and the J gene lost 7 bases, with 17 bases spanning the gap. Germline V gene sequence: CDR1 MDHEN, CDR2 SYDVKM. The CDR3 loop reads CASSLTPHREGGYTF. The CDR3 DNA sequence: TGTGCCAGCAGTTTAACCCCCCACAGGGAGGGTGGCTACACCTTC.

V is TRBV27 and J is TRBJ1-2; 8 bases fit TRBD1. The CDR3 contains 14 residues. With 2 bases clipped from V and 6 bases from J, the junction kept 5 bases outside the gene matches. Germline V gene sequence: CDR1 MNHEY, CDR2 SMNVEV (reference sequence). CDR3 amino acids: CASSLVAGGDGYTF. The DNA of the CDR3 is TGTGCCAGCAGTTTAGTGGCAGGGGGCGATGGCTACACCTTC.

The CDR3 region is CASGLTGGLDGYTF. The DNA of the CDR3 is TGTGCCAGCGGGTTGACAGGGGGTTTGGATGGCTACACCTTC. The rearrangement joins TRBV27 to TRBJ1-2, with 9 bases aligning to TRBD1. Per the germline V gene, CDR1 is MNHEY and CDR2 is SMNVEV (reference sequence). The V segment lost 8 bases and the J segment 6 bases; nucleotides outside the gene matches: 10. This CDR3 is 14 amino acids long.

Here the CDR3 reads CASSVGGTVSGNTIYF. CDR3 DNA sequence: TGTGCCAGCAGCGTAGGAGGGACAGTCTCTGGAAACACCATATATTTT. This sequence joins TRBV9 and TRBJ1-3, with 7 bases fitting TRBD1. From germline, CDR1 is SGDLS and CDR2 YYNGEE. CDR3 length: 16 amino acids. The ends lost 0 bases at V and 0 bases at J; junction bases unmatched: 3.

This chain uses TRBV5-1 with TRBJ2-2; no reliable D call. The CDR3 is made up of 15 amino acids. Germline assignment: CDR1 SGHRS and CDR2 YFSETQ. Trimming pared 4 bases from V and 0 bases from J, leaving 10 bases between. The DNA for the CDR3 is TGCGCCAGCAGCGTGGCTCCTCCGAACACCGGGGAGCTGTTTTTT. Amino acid sequence: CASSVAPPNTGELFF.

V is TRBV27 and J is TRBJ2-7; tentative D call: TRBD2 (6 bases). Looked up from germline, CDR1 is MNHEY and CDR2 is SMNVEV (reference sequence). The CDR3 extends over 15 amino acids. Trimming pared 8 bases from V and 2 bases from J, leaving 19 bases between. CDR3 amino acids: CASARDSGRTYEQYF. The CDR3 DNA is TGTGCCAGCGCACGAGACTCAGGGAGGACCTACGAGCAGTACTTC.

This clone was counted a few times. The genes are TRBV7-9 and TRBJ1-4; maybe TRBD1 (6 bases). The CDR3 totals 14 residues. The germline V and J ends were trimmed by 4 bases and 3 bases, with 9 bases remaining between them. Germline loops: CDR1 SEHNR, CDR2 FQNEAQ (reference sequence). The CDR3 nucleotides read TGTGCCAGCAGCTCCGGACAGCCTAATGAAAAACTGTTTTTT. It yields the protein CASSSGQPNEKLFF.

V gene TRBV7-2 combines with J gene TRBJ2-1; maybe TRBD2 (5 bases). Germline CDR1 reads SGHTA; CDR2 reads FQGNSA. V lost 9 bases and J 2 bases, leaving 11 bases between the germline ends. The CDR3 has 13 residues. CDR3 sequence: CASTGNTYNEQFF. The CDR3 nucleotides read TGTGCCAGTACGGGAAACACCTACAATGAGCAGTTCTTC.